This paragraph covers one T cell receptor beta chain sequence. It is likely a read error, because the conserved phenylalanine at the end of the CDR3 is missing. The DNA is omitted, as the CDR3 cannot be located on it reliably, and the CDR3 follows TCRdb's listing. Germline loops: CDR1 MNHNS, CDR2 SASEGT. From its first to its last residue, the CDR3 has 8 amino acids. The PCR ran on 60 Vbeta and 13 Jbeta primers. Some clones are missing from TCRdb's copy, which holds only in-frame ones; the method was immunoSEQ multiplex PCR. The table records around 90,000 clones, about two thirds of them present only once. This sample was taken from a study of cytomegalovirus exposure and HLA in healthy donors.

Material for sequencing was PBMCs. The gene calls are TRBV6-1 and TRBJ1-2; the table's D gene call, TRBD1, was not cross checked with the DNA. This TCR derives from a human donor in good health. This CDR3 is CASSVALL.